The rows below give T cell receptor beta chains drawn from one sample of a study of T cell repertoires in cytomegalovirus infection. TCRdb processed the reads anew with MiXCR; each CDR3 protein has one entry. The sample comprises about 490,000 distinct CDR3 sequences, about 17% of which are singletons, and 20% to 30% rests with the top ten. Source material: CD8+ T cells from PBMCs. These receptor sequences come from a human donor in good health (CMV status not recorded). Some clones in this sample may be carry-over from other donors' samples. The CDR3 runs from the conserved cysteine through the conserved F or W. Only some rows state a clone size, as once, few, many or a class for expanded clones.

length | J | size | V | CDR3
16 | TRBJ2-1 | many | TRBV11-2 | CASRPEGSGPYNEQFF
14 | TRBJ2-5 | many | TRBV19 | CASSTSRGIETQYF
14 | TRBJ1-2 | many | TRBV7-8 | CASTHLFPRDGYTF
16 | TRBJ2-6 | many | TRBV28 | CASRRDRESGANVLTF
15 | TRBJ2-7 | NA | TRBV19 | CASSRNRGSSYEQYF
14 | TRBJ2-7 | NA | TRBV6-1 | CATCRVGGAYEQYF
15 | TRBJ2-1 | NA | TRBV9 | CASSEGQGTYNEQFF
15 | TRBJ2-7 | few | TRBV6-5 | CASSYFRDRGHEQYF
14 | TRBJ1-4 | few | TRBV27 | CASSLRRTNEKLFF
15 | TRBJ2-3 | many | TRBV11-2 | CASSLAGRGTDTQYF
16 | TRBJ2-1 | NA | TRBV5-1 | CASSPDRGKVYNEQFF
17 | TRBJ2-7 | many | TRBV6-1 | CASSLPGLAGGSYEQYF
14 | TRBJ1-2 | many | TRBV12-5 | CASGLESGHYGYTF
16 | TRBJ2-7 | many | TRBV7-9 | CASSSQRQGPPHEQYF
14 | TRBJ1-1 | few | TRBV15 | CATSTGTPDTEAFF
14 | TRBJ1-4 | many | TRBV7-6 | CASSLDPGNEKLFF
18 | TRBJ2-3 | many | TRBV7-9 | CASSLEGGTGPLTDTQYF
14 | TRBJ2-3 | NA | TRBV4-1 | CASSQWTGADTQYF
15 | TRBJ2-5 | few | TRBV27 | CASSRGGRIQETQYF
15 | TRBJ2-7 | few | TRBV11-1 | CASSLAGTLAYEQYF
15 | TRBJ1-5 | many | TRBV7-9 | CASSLGGRTNQPQHF
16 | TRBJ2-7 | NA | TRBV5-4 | CASSFWLAGRVYEQYF
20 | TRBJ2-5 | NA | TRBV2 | CASSEAFFSEENLNVLAQYF
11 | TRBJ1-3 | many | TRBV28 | CASSNGNTIYF
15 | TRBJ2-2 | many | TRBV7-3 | CASAPRGARAGELFF
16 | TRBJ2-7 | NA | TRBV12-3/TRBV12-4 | CASSQGSGRLPYEPYF
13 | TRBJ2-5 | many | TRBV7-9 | CASRRTEEETQYF
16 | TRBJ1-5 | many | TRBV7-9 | CASTSGTGSSNQPQHF
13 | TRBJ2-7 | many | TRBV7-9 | CASSLDYENEQYF
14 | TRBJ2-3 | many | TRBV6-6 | CASRVRDSTDTQYF
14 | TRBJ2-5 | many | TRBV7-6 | CASSTQRGLRTQYF
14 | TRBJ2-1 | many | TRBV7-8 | CASSSESSYNEQFF
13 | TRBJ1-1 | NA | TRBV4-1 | CASSQPGQSEAFF
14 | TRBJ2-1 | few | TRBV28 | CASSPGTANNEQFF
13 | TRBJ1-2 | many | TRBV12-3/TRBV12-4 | CASSLKPNYGYTF
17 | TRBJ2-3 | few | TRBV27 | CASSFPPAPTSTDTQYF
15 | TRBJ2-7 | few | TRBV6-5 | CASSYGAGAMYEQYF